This T cell receptor beta chain was recorded in a study of Ad26.COV2.S vaccination and SARS-CoV-2 variants (dated by TCRdb to the early 2020s). A note on the overall study: TCRbeta repertoire sequencing served as the tool for gauging how specific and how broad the SARS-CoV-2-reactive T cell receptors were following Ad26.COV2.S vaccination. A total of around 32 samples were included in the TCR-sequenced set, comprising some 20 Ad26.COV2.S vaccine recipients, 5 placebo recipients and 8 SARS-CoV-2 convalescent individuals. Findings and caveats that apply to the study as a whole: Higher spike-specific TCR breadth was observed in Ad26.COV2.S recipients than in placebo recipients (P = 0.0014). According to the authors, total T cell responses may have been underestimated by the TCR breadth and depth analyses. Comparable non-spike TCR breadth was observed between vaccine and placebo recipients, consistent with only spike being contained in the vaccine. After vaccination, substantial breadth of spike-specific CD8+ and CD4+ T cell responses was reported.

TCRbeta CDR3 regions were sequenced with the immunoSEQ Assay. After extraction, genomic DNA underwent amplification by bias-controlled multiplex PCR, followed by high-throughput sequencing. The paper's data handling went like this. To quantify the absolute abundance of every unique TCRbeta CDR3 region, sequences were collapsed and filtered. T cell fraction was estimated by normalizing TCRbeta template counts to usable DNA, which was measured by amplifying reference genes present in all nucleated cells. Repertoire TCRs were annotated as SARS-CoV-2-specific when V gene, CDR3 amino acid sequence and J gene were exactly matched to a known reactive TCR set. The reference SARS-CoV-2 TCR set was derived from MIRA and filtered for enrichment in COVID-19-positive ImmuneCODE repertoires, a step that removed public or cross-reactive TCRs. Drawing on the MIRA antigens, annotated TCRs were analysed further at the level of specific ORF or position within ORF. Depth was the summed frequency of annotated unique rearrangements, while breadth was defined as annotated unique rearrangements over total unique productive rearrangements. Group comparisons of TCR breadth used two-sided Wilcoxon rank-sum tests. The table comes from immuneACCESS by way of TCRdb, which keeps in-frame sequences with V and J called. Part of the clones is missing from these tables; in studies checked, under half for an unresolved V gene and the rest for unknown reasons. V, J and clone size are taken as reported in that table, and D and trimming were inferred from the DNA itself. The sample records fewer than 150,000 clones, roughly 88% of which are singletons. The ten largest clones add up to 5% of the sample.

V drops 4 bases and J drops 3 bases, leaving 15 bases in between. Inclusive of the bounding cysteine and phenylalanine, the CDR3 is 15 residues long. CDR3 DNA only is kept here, 45 bases in frame from base 1. The time point label corresponds to: individuals recovered from natural SARS-CoV-2 infection. In the case of this clone: Its specific antigen is unknown. No base quality values were provided; no much bigger clone lies one nucleotide off.

The rearrangement combines TRBV23-1 with TRBJ1-2, with no confidently assigned D gene. TRBV23-1 is an ORF; its function is uncertain. The sample was peripheral blood, taken after recovery from COVID-19. The clonotype comes from a human donor who had recovered from COVID-19. The nucleotide sequence reads TGCGCCAGCAGTCCTACGGGGAGGAGTGACTATGGCTACACCTTC. It encodes CASSPTGRSDYGYTF.